A selection of T cell receptor beta chains follows, all from one sample in a study of OX40 agonist ivuxolimab in advanced cancers. The protocol was immunoSEQ multiplex PCR, while the TCRdb copy is restricted to in-frame clones and leaves out a portion. The data show 55,000 to 75,000 clones, over 80% seen once. The input for sequencing was CD4+ or CD8+ T cells sorted from blood, taken in a trial of the OX40 agonist ivuxolimab. These receptors all stem from an adult with an advanced solid tumor such as melanoma, head and neck, liver or kidney cancer. Both conserved end residues are part of each CDR3. The order of the fields is CDR3 protein, CDR3 DNA, V gene, J gene, clone size, D gene. D genes are given only for firm matches. The listing skips clone size in some rows; elsewhere it reads once, few, many or a size class.

CDR3: CASSLRASGTTGNTIYF
DNA: TGTGCCAGCAGCTTAAGGGCTTCCGGGACTACAGGAAACACCATATATTTT
V: TRBV11-2
J: TRBJ1-3
size: -
D: -

CDR3: CASSFGQGRYEQYF
DNA: TGTGCCAGCAGCTTCGGGCAGGGGCGCTACGAGCAGTACTTC
V: TRBV5-6
J: TRBJ2-7
size: -
D: -

CDR3: CASSSTSSTGEQYF
DNA: TGCGCCAGCAGCTCTACTAGTAGTACAGGAGAGCAGTACTTC
V: TRBV5-1
J: TRBJ2-7
size: once
D: -

CDR3: CASSVRGSNSQHF
DNA: TGTGCCAGCAGTGTTCGGGGTTCGAATTCTCAGCATTTT
V: TRBV6-6
J: TRBJ1-5
size: once
D: -

CDR3: CASSEQGFQETQYF
DNA: TGTGCCAGCAGTGAACAGGGGTTCCAAGAGACCCAGTACTTC
V: TRBV2
J: TRBJ2-5
size: -
D: -

CDR3: CASSTTGIYEKLFF
DNA: TGTGCCAGCTCTACGACAGGGATTTATGAAAAACTGTTTTTT
V: TRBV18
J: TRBJ1-4
size: once
D: TRBD1

CDR3: CASRFPGGYEQYF
DNA: TGTGCCAGCAGGTTCCCAGGGGGCTACGAGCAGTACTTC
V: TRBV6-5
J: TRBJ2-7
size: -
D: TRBD1

CDR3: CASSLVARPSNQPQHF
DNA: TGTGCCAGCAGCTTAGTGGCCAGGCCTAGCAATCAGCCCCAGCATTTT
V: TRBV7-2
J: TRBJ1-5
size: -
D: -

CDR3: CASSPGLGTDEAFF
DNA: TGTGCCAGCTCACCGGGCCTAGGGACGGATGAAGCTTTCTTT
V: TRBV18
J: TRBJ1-1
size: -
D: -

CDR3: CASSLLQGEAFF
DNA: TGTGCCAGCTCACTCTTACAGGGAGAAGCTTTCTTT
V: TRBV18
J: TRBJ1-1
size: -
D: -

CDR3: CAISEQTGNGYTF
DNA: TGTGCCATCAGTGAGCAGACAGGGAACGGCTACACCTTC
V: TRBV10-3
J: TRBJ1-2
size: -
D: TRBD1

CDR3: CASSVGASGGFDEQFF
DNA: TGTGCCAGCAGCGTGGGGGCTAGCGGGGGTTTCGATGAGCAGTTCTTC
V: TRBV9
J: TRBJ2-1
size: -
D: TRBD2

CDR3: CASSQAPAVGSNQPQHF
DNA: TGCGCCAGCAGCCAAGCCCCGGCGGTCGGTAGCAATCAGCCCCAGCATTTT
V: TRBV4-1
J: TRBJ1-5
size: -
D: -

CDR3: CASTQGWDQPQHF
DNA: TGTGCCAGCACCCAGGGGTGGGATCAGCCCCAGCATTTT
V: TRBV6-1
J: TRBJ1-5
size: -
D: -

CDR3: CAWRDRAQGNTIYF
DNA: TGTGCCTGGAGGGACAGGGCTCAGGGAAACACCATATATTTT
V: TRBV30
J: TRBJ1-3
size: -
D: TRBD1

CDR3: CASSPRLEGGYF
DNA: TGTGCCAGCAGTCCTAGGCTCGAGGGGGGCTACTTC
V: TRBV7-9
J: TRBJ2-7
size: -
D: -

CDR3: CASSTHGTGISGNTIYF
DNA: TGTGCCAGCAGCACTCACGGGACAGGGATCTCTGGAAACACCATATATTTT
V: TRBV9
J: TRBJ1-3
size: -
D: TRBD1

CDR3: CSVGRLAENTGELFF
DNA: TGCAGCGTTGGTAGACTAGCAGAGAACACCGGGGAGCTGTTTTTT
V: TRBV29-1
J: TRBJ2-2
size: -
D: TRBD2

CDR3: CASSPGQSSYNSPLHF
DNA: TGCGCCAGCAGCCCAGGACAGAGCTCCTATAATTCACCCCTCCACTTT
V: TRBV5-1
J: TRBJ1-6
size: -
D: -

CDR3: CASSQVAGQETQYF
DNA: TGCGCCAGCAGCCAAGTTGCCGGGCAGGAGACCCAGTACTTC
V: TRBV4-3
J: TRBJ2-5
size: -
D: -

CDR3: CASSPLMGTGELFF
DNA: TGTGCCAGCAGTCCTCTCATGGGCACCGGGGAGCTGTTTTTT
V: TRBV28
J: TRBJ2-2
size: -
D: -

CDR3: CASSPHRGQYNEQFF
DNA: TGTGCCAGCAGTCCCCACAGAGGTCAATACAATGAGCAGTTCTTC
V: TRBV2
J: TRBJ2-1
size: -
D: -

CDR3: CASSRPQETQYF
DNA: TGTGCCAGCAGCCGACCACAAGAGACCCAGTACTTC
V: TRBV7-2
J: TRBJ2-5
size: -
D: -

CDR3: CASTREAFYNEQFF
DNA: TGTGCCAGCACGCGGGAGGCTTTTTACAATGAGCAGTTCTTC
V: TRBV6-5
J: TRBJ2-1
size: -
D: TRBD2

CDR3: CASSSSPGRDTQYF
DNA: TGCGCCAGCAGCTCGTCCCCAGGGAGAGATACGCAGTATTTT
V: TRBV5-1
J: TRBJ2-3
size: -
D: -

CDR3: CASSQEGLASYNEQFF
DNA: TGCGCCAGCAGCCAAGAGGGACTAGCCTCCTACAATGAGCAGTTCTTC
V: TRBV4-3
J: TRBJ2-1
size: -
D: TRBD2

CDR3: CASSQDPTGAHQPQHF
DNA: TGCGCCAGCAGCCAAGATCCTACAGGGGCTCATCAGCCCCAGCATTTT
V: TRBV4-3
J: TRBJ1-5
size: -
D: TRBD1

CDR3: CASSQAPDRRNTEAFF
DNA: TGTGCCAGCAGTCAAGCCCCGGACAGGCGGAACACTGAAGCTTTCTTT
V: TRBV5-4
J: TRBJ1-1
size: few
D: TRBD1

CDR3: CASSEATYRETQYF
DNA: TGTGCCAGCAGTGAAGCCACCTACAGGGAGACCCAGTACTTC
V: TRBV2
J: TRBJ2-5
size: -
D: -

CDR3: CASSYQVTSYGETQYF
DNA: TGTGCCAGCAGTTATCAGGTGACCTCTTATGGGGAGACCCAGTACTTC
V: TRBV6-5
J: TRBJ2-5
size: -
D: -

CDR3: CAISETGTEKLFF
DNA: TGTGCCATCAGTGAGACAGGGACCGAAAAACTGTTTTTT
V: TRBV10-3
J: TRBJ1-4
size: few
D: -

CDR3: CASSQVAGEGYGYTF
DNA: TGCGCCAGCAGCCAAGTGGCAGGGGAAGGGTATGGCTACACCTTC
V: TRBV4-3
J: TRBJ1-2
size: -
D: -

CDR3: CASNQGTEAFF
DNA: TGTGCCAGCAACCAGGGAACTGAAGCTTTCTTT
V: TRBV6-6
J: TRBJ1-1
size: -
D: -

CDR3: CASRPPPAGASLF
DNA: TGTGCCAGCAGACCGCCCCCGGCAGGGGCGTCCCTCTTC
V: TRBV11-2
J: TRBJ1-2
size: -
D: -

CDR3: CASSLVLAADTQYF
DNA: TGTGCCAGCAGCTTAGTACTAGCCGCAGATACGCAGTATTTT
V: TRBV7-9
J: TRBJ2-3
size: -
D: -